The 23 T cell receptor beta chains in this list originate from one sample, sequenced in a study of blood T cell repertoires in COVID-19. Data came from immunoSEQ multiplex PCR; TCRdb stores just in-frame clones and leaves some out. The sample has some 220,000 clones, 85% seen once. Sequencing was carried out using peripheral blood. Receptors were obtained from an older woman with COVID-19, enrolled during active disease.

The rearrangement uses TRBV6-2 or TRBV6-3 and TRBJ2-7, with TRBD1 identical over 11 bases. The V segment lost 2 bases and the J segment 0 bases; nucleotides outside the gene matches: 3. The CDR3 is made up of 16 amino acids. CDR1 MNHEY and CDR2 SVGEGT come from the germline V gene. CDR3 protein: CASSYGDRGSSYEQYF. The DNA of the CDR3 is TGTGCCAGCAGTTACGGGGACAGGGGGAGCTCCTACGAGCAGTACTTC.

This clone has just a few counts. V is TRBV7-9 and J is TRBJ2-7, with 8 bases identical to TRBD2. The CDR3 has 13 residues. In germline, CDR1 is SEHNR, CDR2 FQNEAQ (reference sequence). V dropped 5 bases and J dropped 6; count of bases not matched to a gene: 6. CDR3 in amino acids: CASSPGGLLEQYF. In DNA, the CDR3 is TGTGCCAGCAGCCCGGGGGGGCTCCTCGAGCAGTACTTC.

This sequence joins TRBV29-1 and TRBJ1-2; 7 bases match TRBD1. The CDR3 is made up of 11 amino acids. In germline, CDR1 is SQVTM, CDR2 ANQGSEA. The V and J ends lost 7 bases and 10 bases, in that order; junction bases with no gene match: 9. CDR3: CSAPYGTAYTF. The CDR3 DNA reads TGCAGCGCCCCCTATGGGACAGCCTACACCTTC.

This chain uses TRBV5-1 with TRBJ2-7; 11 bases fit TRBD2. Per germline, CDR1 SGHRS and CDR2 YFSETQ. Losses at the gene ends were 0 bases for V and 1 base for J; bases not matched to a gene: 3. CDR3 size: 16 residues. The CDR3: CASSLVGLADSYEQYF. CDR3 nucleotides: TGCGCCAGCAGCTTGGTGGGACTAGCGGATTCCTACGAGCAGTACTTC.

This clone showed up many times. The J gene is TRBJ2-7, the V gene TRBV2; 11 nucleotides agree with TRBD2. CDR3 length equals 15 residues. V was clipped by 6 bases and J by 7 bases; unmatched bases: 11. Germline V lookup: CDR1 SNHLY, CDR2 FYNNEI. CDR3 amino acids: CASRRTSGSSGEQYF. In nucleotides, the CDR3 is TGTGCCAGCAGACGTACTAGCGGGAGCTCGGGTGAGCAGTACTTC.

CDR3 region: CASSPGSGNEQFF. CDR3 nucleotide sequence: TGTGCCAGCAGCCCGGGGTCGGGGAATGAGCAGTTCTTC. The chain couples TRBV5-4 to TRBJ2-1; possibly TRBD2 for D (5 bases). The germline CDR1 and CDR2 sequences are SGHNT and YYREEE (reference sequence). Trimming stripped 4 bases from V and 7 bases from J, with 12 bases between. The CDR3 covers 13 residues. Full variable domain (outside the CDR3, taken from reference TRBV5-4 and TRBJ2-1): ETGVTQSPTHLIKTRGQQVTLRCSSQSGHNTVSWYQQALGQGPQFIFQYYREEENGRGNFPPRFSGLQFPNYSSELNVNALELDDSALYLCASSPGSGNEQFFGPGTRLTVL.

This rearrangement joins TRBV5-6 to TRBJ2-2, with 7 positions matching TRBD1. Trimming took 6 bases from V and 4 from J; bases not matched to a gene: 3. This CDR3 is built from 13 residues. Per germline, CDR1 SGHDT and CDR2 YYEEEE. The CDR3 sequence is CASNRGLTGELFF. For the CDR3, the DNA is TGTGCCAGCAACAGGGGCCTCACCGGGGAGCTGTTTTTT.

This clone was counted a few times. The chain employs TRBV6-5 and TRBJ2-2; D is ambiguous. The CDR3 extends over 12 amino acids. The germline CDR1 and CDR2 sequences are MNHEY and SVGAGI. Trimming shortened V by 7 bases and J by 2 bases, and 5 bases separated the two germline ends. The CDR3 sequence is CASNTNTGELFF. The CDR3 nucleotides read TGTGCCAGCAACACAAACACCGGGGAGCTGTTTTTT.

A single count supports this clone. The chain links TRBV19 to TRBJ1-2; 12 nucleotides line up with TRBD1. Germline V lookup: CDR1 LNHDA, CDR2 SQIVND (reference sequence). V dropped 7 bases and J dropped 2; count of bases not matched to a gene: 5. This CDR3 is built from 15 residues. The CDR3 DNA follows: TGTGCCAGTACTGTGGGACAGGGGGCGAACTATGGCTACACCTTC. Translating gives CASTVGQGANYGYTF. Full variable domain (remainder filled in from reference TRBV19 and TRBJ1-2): DGGITQSPKYLFRKEGQNVTLSCEQNLNHDAMYWYRQDPGQGLRLIYYSQIVNDFQKGDIAEGYSVSREKKESFPLTVTSAQKNPTAFYLCASTVGQGANYGYTFGSGTRLTVV.

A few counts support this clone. The CDR3 region is CASSYSKGVGRNYEQYF. CDR3 DNA: TGTGCCAGCAGTTACTCGAAAGGCGTCGGCAGGAACTACGAGCAGTACTTC. The chain carries TRBV6-2 or TRBV6-3 and TRBJ2-7; D remains ambiguous. Looked up from germline, CDR1 is MNHEY and CDR2 is SVGEGT. V was clipped by 0 bases and J by 3 bases, with 18 bases between them. The CDR3 contains 17 residues.

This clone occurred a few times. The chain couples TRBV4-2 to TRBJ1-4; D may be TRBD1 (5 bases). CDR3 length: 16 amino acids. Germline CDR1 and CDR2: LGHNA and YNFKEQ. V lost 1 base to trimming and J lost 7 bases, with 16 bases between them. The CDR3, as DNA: TGTGCCAGCAGCCAAGCCCCTGGGGGGTTGGGTGAAAAACTGTTTTTT. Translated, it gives CASSQAPGGLGEKLFF.

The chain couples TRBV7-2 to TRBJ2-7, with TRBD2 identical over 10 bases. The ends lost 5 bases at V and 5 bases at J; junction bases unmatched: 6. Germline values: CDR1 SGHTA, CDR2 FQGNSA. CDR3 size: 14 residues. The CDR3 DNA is TGTGCCAGCAGCCCCGCTAGCGGGAGCGACGAGCAGTACTTC. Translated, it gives CASSPASGSDEQYF.

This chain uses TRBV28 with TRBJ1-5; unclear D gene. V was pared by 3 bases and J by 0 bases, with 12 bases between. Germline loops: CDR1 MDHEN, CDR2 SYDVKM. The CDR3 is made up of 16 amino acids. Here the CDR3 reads CASSFPLSGSNQPQHF. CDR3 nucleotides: TGTGCCAGCAGTTTCCCGCTATCAGGTAGCAATCAGCCCCAGCATTTT.

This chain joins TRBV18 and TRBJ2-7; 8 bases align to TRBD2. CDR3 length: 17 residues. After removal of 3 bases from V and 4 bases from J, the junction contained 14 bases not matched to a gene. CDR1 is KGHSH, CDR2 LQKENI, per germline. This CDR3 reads CASSPPILAENYYEQYF. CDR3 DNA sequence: TGTGCCAGCTCACCTCCTATACTAGCGGAGAACTATTACGAGCAGTACTTC.

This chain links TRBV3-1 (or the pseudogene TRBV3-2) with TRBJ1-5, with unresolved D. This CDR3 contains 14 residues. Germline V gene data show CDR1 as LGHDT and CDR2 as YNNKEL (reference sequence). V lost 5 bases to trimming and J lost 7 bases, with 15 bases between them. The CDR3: CASSLEALGQPQHF. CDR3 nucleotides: TGTGCCAGCAGCTTAGAGGCCCTAGGCCAGCCCCAGCATTTT.

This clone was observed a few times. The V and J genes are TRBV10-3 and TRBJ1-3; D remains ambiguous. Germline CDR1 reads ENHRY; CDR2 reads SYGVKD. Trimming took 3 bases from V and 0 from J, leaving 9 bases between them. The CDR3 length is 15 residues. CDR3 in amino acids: CAISDQVFSGNTIYF. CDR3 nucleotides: TGTGCCATCAGTGATCAGGTTTTCTCTGGAAACACCATATATTTT.

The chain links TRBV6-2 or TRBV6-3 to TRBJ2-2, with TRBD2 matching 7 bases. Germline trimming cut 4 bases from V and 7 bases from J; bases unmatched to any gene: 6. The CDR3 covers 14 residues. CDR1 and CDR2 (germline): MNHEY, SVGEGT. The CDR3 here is CASSSRETFGELFF. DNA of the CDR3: TGTGCCAGCAGTTCGCGGGAGACCTTCGGGGAGCTGTTTTTT.

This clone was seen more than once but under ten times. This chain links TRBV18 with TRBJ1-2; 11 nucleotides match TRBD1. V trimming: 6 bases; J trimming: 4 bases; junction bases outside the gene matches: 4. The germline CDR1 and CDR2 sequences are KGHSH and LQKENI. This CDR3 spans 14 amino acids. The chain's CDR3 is CASSWTGGPYGYTF. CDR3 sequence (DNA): TGTGCCAGCTCGTGGACAGGGGGCCCCTATGGCTACACCTTC.

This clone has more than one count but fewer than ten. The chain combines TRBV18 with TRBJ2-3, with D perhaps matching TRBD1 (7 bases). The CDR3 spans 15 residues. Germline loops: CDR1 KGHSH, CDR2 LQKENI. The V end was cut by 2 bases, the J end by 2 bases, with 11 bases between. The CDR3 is CASSPGGTVTDTQYF. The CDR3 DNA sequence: TGTGCCAGCTCACCAGGGGGGACAGTCACAGATACGCAGTATTTT.

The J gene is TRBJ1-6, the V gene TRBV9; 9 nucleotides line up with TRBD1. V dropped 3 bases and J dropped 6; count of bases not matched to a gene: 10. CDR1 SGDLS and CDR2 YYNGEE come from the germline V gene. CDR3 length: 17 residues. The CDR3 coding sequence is TGTGCCAGCAGCGCCCCCGGGACAGGGTTGGCTAATTCACCCCTCCACTTT. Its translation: CASSAPGTGLANSPLHF.

CDR3 loop: CASSLGVTGGFEQYF. As DNA, the CDR3 is TGTGCCAGCAGCTTAGGGGTAACAGGGGGATTCGAGCAGTACTTC. The J gene is TRBJ2-7, the V gene TRBV7-2, with TRBD1 matching 8 bases. The CDR3 is 15 amino acids. Germline CDR1 and CDR2: SGHTA and FQGNSA. V lost 1 base, J lost 6 bases, and 8 bases stayed unmatched.

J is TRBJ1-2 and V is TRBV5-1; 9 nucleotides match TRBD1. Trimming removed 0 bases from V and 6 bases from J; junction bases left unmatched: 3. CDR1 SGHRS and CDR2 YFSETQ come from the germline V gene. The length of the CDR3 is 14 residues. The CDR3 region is CASSLDRGRDGYTF. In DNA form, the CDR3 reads TGCGCCAGCAGCTTGGACAGGGGGCGCGATGGCTACACCTTC.

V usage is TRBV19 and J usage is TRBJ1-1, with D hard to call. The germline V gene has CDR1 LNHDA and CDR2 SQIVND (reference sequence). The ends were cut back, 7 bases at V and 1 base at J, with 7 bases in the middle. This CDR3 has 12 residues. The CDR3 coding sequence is TGTGCCAGTACAGGCCGGAACACTGAAGCTTTCTTT. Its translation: CASTGRNTEAFF.